A selection of T cell receptor beta chains follows, all from one sample in a study of CD8 T cells in Susac syndrome. Each CDR3 protein is one row after TCRdb ran MiXCR on the immunoSEQ multiplex PCR reads. The repertoire has some 130,000 distinct CDR3 sequences, 85% to 95% of them found once; the top ten carry approximately 0.18%. The sample consisted of CD8+ T cells from PBMCs. Receptors were obtained from a human donor with Susac syndrome. Each CDR3 is given with its conserved first and last residue. Fields, in order: clone size, V gene, D gene, J gene, CDR3 protein, CDR3 DNA. D genes are given only for firm matches. Size values are once, few and many counts, or a class for expanded clones, and some rows have none.

>-|TRBV6-6|-|TRBJ2-3
CASSYQAASTDTQYF
TGTGCCAGCAGTTACCAAGCGGCTAGCACAGATACGCAGTATTTT
>-|TRBV6-7|TRBD2|TRBJ2-7
CASSYSRLAGDSSYEQYF
TGTGCCAGCAGTTACTCGAGGCTAGCGGGAGACTCCTCCTACGAGCAGTACTTC
>-|TRBV27|TRBD2|TRBJ2-1
CASSLHTSDEQFF
TGTGCCAGCAGTTTACATACTAGCGATGAGCAGTTCTTC
>-|TRBV15|TRBD2|TRBJ2-3
CATSSGTLLGEGSDTQYF
TGTGCCACCAGCAGCGGCACCCTGCTAGGGGAGGGCTCGGATACGCAGTATTTT
>-|TRBV18|TRBD1|TRBJ1-1
CASSPHPDREDTEAFF
TGTGCCAGCTCACCGCACCCGGACAGGGAGGACACTGAAGCTTTCTTT
>-|TRBV18|TRBD1|TRBJ2-5
CASSPWDRGQETQYF
TGTGCCAGCTCACCATGGGACAGGGGACAAGAGACCCAGTACTTC
>-|TRBV10-3|-|TRBJ1-5
CAISEPYSNQPQHF
TGTGCCATCAGTGAACCTTATAGCAATCAGCCCCAGCATTTT
>-|TRBV18|-|TRBJ2-1
CASSPGRAIPPEQFF
TGTGCCAGCTCACCAGGCAGGGCAATCCCACCCGAGCAGTTCTTC
>-|TRBV28|-|TRBJ2-3
CASSSLDTQYF
TGTGCCAGCAGTTCCTTGGATACGCAGTATTTT
>-|TRBV15|-|TRBJ1-2
CATSRGDLGYTF
TGTGCCACCAGCAGGGGGGACCTTGGCTACACCTTC
>-|TRBV4-2|-|TRBJ1-1
CASSQVQGDTEAFF
TGTGCCAGCAGCCAAGTTCAGGGAGACACTGAAGCTTTCTTT
>-|TRBV4-1|-|TRBJ2-3
CASSPGEDTQYF
TGCGCCAGCAGCCCCGGGGAGGATACGCAGTATTTT
>-|TRBV29-1|-|TRBJ1-4
CSDLIIANEKLFF
TGCAGCGACCTGATAATAGCTAATGAAAAACTGTTTTTT
>-|TRBV6-6|TRBD1|TRBJ2-5
CASSRPDRRETQYF
TGTGCCAGCAGTCGACCGGACAGGCGTGAGACCCAGTACTTC
>-|TRBV11-1|-|TRBJ2-3
CASSLLAAPTDTQYF
TGTGCCAGCAGCTTATTAGCGGCCCCGACAGATACGCAGTATTTT
>-|TRBV11-2|-|TRBJ2-7
CASSLDWLAGASYEQYF
TGTGCCAGCAGCTTAGATTGGCTAGCAGGCGCCTCCTACGAGCAGTACTTC
>once|TRBV27|-|TRBJ2-4
CASSLSGSKNIQYF
TGTGCCAGCAGTTTATCAGGGTCCAAAAACATTCAGTACTTC
>once|TRBV6-1|TRBD2|TRBJ2-5
CASSEAKLTSGSVPQETQYF
TGTGCCAGCAGTGAAGCGAAGCTAACTAGCGGGAGTGTCCCCCAAGAGACCCAGTACTTC
>-|TRBV7-8|-|TRBJ2-7
CASSSFTGAGVDEQYF
TGTGCCAGCAGCTCTTTCACAGGGGCGGGAGTCGACGAGCAGTACTTC
>-|TRBV7-6|TRBD1|TRBJ2-1
CASSPGTGMEWGYNEQFF
TGTGCCAGCAGCCCCGGGACAGGGATGGAGTGGGGCTACAATGAGCAGTTCTTC
>-|TRBV6-1|TRBD2|TRBJ2-1
CASTGLVTEQFF
TGTGCCAGCACCGGACTAGTGACTGAGCAGTTCTTC
>-|TRBV5-8|-|TRBJ1-2
CASSLLQTLYGYTF
TGTGCCAGCAGCTTGCTACAGACACTCTATGGCTACACCTTC
>-|TRBV19|TRBD2|TRBJ2-7
CASSISPSGTYEQYF
TGTGCCAGTAGTATATCTCCTAGCGGGACCTACGAGCAGTACTTC
>-|TRBV24-1|TRBD2|TRBJ2-7
CATSDPGTSESYEQYF
TGTGCCACCAGTGACCCCGGGACTAGCGAATCCTACGAGCAGTACTTC
>-|TRBV12-3/TRBV12-4|TRBD1|TRBJ2-7
CASRADRGSSYEQYF
TGTGCCAGCAGGGCGGACAGGGGCAGCTCCTACGAGCAGTACTTC
>-|TRBV30|TRBD2|TRBJ2-2
CAWSAGPSGRAPGELFF
TGTGCCTGGAGTGCTGGGCCTAGCGGGAGGGCCCCCGGGGAGCTGTTTTTT
>-|TRBV2|-|TRBJ1-2
CASNPGRGGYTF
TGTGCCAGCAACCCCGGAAGAGGCGGCTACACCTTC
>-|TRBV7-6|-|TRBJ2-1
CASSLKRDEQFF
TGTGCCAGCAGCTTAAAGCGGGATGAGCAGTTCTTC
>-|TRBV30|TRBD1|TRBJ1-4
CAWNTDRWNEKLFF
TGTGCCTGGAACACGGACAGGTGGAATGAAAAACTGTTTTTT
>once|TRBV7-8|TRBD2|TRBJ2-7
CASSGGGPYEQYF
TGTGCCAGCTCTGGCGGGGGTCCCTACGAGCAGTACTTC
>-|TRBV24-1|-|TRBJ2-1
CATEGSGFDNEQFF
TGTGCCACCGAAGGATCGGGGTTTGACAATGAGCAGTTCTTC
>-|TRBV28|TRBD2|TRBJ2-3
CASTNAGGGTQYF
TGTGCCAGCACCAACGCGGGGGGAGGTACGCAGTATTTT
>-|TRBV27|-|TRBJ2-5
CASTPAAGYQETQYF
TGTGCCAGCACCCCCGCGGCGGGGTACCAAGAGACCCAGTACTTC
>-|TRBV28|TRBD1|TRBJ1-4
CASIWDRGATNEKLFF
TGTGCCAGCATTTGGGACAGGGGAGCAACTAATGAAAAACTGTTTTTT
>-|TRBV5-6|TRBD1|TRBJ2-4
CASSLDGTGVYIQYF
TGTGCCAGCAGCTTAGACGGGACAGGGGTGTACATTCAGTACTTC
>-|TRBV7-3|-|TRBJ2-1
CASSLRTPYNEQFF
TGTGCCAGCAGCCTGCGGACACCTTACAATGAGCAGTTCTTC
>-|TRBV27|TRBD2|TRBJ2-5
CASSFLLAGGPQETQYF
TGTGCCAGCAGTTTTCTTCTAGCGGGAGGGCCCCAAGAGACCCAGTACTTC
>-|TRBV20-1|TRBD1|TRBJ2-3
CSARILGPAAGGSTDTQYF
TGCAGTGCTAGGATCCTGGGACCCGCCGCAGGGGGCTCCACAGATACGCAGTATTTT
>-|TRBV29-1|-|TRBJ2-7
CSVETNQVEQYF
TGCAGCGTTGAAACGAACCAAGTTGAGCAGTACTTC
>-|TRBV9|TRBD2|TRBJ2-1
CASSMTSGNEQFF
TGTGCCAGCAGCATGACTAGCGGGAATGAGCAGTTCTTC
>-|TRBV7-2|-|TRBJ2-7
CASSLVGDTPYEQYF
TGTGCCAGCAGCTTAGTGGGGGACACCCCCTACGAGCAGTACTTC
>-|TRBV29-1|-|TRBJ2-5
CSVEDLINGETQYF
TGCAGCGTTGAAGATCTCATCAACGGGGAGACCCAGTACTTC
>-|TRBV11-2|TRBD2|TRBJ2-3
CASSFRLAEPTDTQYF
TGTGCCAGCAGCTTTCGGCTAGCGGAACCCACAGATACGCAGTATTTT
>-|TRBV11-2|TRBD2|TRBJ2-7
CASSSSTSGPLYEQYF
TGTGCCAGCAGCTCCTCGACTAGCGGGCCTCTTTACGAGCAGTACTTC
>once|TRBV3-1|-|TRBJ1-5
CASSQDHLGDEGSNQPQHF
TGTGCCAGCAGCCAAGATCATCTCGGGGATGAAGGTAGCAATCAGCCCCAGCATTTT
>-|TRBV9|TRBD1|TRBJ2-3
CASSAQGVEDTQYF
TGTGCCAGCAGCGCCCAGGGGGTAGAAGATACGCAGTATTTT